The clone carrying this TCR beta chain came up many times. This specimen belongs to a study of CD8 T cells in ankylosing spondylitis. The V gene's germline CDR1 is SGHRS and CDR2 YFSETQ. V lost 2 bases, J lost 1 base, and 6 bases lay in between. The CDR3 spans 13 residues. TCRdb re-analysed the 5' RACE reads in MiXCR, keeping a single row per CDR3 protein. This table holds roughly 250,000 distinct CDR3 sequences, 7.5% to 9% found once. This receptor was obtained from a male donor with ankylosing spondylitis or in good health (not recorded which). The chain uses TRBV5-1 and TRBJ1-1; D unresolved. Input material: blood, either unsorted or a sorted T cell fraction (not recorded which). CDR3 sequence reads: CASSLFQNTEAFF. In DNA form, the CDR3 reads TGCGCCAGCAGCTTATTCCAGAACACTGAAGCTTTCTTT.